This T cell receptor (beta chain) stems from a study of Graves' ophthalmopathy and Graves' hyperthyroidism. The germline V gene has CDR1 SGHTA and CDR2 FQGTGA. V shed 1 base and J shed 6 bases, with 10 bases lying between them. This CDR3 has 13 residues. Amplified TCR beta CDR3 regions were obtained using RNA transcripts as template. RT-PCR in the first round used HTBI primers; a second-round multiplex PCR followed. TCRdb independently ran MiXCR on the multiplex PCR reads; one entry per CDR3 protein. The profile shows around 340,000 distinct CDR3 sequences, 17% of them singletons. Orbital computed tomography and thyroid ultrasound, along with TRAb, serum thyroxine and clinical symptoms, underpinned diagnosis.

The receptor's source is an adult man with Graves' ophthalmopathy. The sequenced material came from peripheral blood. The chain uses TRBV7-3 and TRBJ2-7; D possibly uses TRBD1 or TRBD2 (6 bases each). The CDR3 spells CASSLIGGGEQYF. Written as DNA, the CDR3 is TGTGCCAGCAGCTTAATCGGGGGCGGCGAGCAGTACTTC.